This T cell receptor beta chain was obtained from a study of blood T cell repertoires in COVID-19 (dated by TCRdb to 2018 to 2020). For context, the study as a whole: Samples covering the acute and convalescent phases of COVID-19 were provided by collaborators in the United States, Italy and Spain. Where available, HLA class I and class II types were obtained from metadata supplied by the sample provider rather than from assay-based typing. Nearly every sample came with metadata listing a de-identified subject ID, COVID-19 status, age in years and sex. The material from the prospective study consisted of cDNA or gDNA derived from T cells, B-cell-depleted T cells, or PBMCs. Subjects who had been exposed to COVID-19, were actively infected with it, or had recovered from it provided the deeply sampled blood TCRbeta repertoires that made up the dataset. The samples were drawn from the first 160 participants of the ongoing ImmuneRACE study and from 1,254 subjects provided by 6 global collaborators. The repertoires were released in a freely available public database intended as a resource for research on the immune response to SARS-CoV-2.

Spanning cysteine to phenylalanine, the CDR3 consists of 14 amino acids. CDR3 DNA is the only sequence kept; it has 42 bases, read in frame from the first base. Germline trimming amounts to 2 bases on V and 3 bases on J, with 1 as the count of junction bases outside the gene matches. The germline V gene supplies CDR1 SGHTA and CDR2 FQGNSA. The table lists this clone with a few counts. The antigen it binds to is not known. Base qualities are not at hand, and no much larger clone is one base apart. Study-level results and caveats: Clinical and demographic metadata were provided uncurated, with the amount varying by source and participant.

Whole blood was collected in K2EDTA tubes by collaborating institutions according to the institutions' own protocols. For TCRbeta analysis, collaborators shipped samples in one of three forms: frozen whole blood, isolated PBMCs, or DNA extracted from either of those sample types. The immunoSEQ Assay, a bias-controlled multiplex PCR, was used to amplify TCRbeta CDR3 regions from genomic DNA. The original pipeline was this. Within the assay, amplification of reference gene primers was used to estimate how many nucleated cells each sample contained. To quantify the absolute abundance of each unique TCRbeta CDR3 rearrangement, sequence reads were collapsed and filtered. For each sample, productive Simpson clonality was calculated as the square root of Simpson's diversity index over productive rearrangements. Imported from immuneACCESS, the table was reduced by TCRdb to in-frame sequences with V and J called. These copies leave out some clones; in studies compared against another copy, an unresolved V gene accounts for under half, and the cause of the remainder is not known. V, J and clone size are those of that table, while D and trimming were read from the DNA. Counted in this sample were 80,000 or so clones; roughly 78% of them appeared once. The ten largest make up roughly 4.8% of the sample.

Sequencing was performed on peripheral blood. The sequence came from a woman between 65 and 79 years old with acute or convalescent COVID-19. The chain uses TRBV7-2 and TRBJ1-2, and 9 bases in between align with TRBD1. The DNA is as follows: TGTGCCAGCAGCTTAACAGGGGGCGACTATGGCTACACCTTC. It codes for CASSLTGGDYGYTF.